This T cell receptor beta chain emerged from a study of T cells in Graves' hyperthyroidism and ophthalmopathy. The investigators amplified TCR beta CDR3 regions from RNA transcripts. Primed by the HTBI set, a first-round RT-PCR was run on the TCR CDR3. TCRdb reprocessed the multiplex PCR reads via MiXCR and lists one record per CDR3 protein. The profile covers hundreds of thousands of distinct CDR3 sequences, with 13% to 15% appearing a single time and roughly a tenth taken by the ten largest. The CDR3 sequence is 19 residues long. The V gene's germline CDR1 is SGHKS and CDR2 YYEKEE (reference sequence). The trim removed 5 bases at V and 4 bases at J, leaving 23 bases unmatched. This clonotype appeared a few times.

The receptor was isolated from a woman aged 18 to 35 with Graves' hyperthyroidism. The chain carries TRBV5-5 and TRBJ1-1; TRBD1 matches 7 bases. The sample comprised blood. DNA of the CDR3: TGTGCCAGCAGACCTTCAATTCGGGACAGACTAGTCGTCGGCACTGAAGCTTTCTTT. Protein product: CASRPSIRDRLVVGTEAFF.